The present T cell receptor (beta chain) was sequenced within a study of T cells in Graves' hyperthyroidism and ophthalmopathy. A few counts support this clonotype. Its specificity is not known. Study-wide results and limits: A 13 V-J model separated ophthalmopathy from stable hyperthyroidism.

Amplification yielded TCR beta CDR3 regions, with RNA transcripts as the source. The HTBI set primed first-round TCR CDR3 RT-PCR. One entry per CDR3 protein, called by TCRdb with MiXCR from the multiplex PCR reads. The table lists about 480,000 distinct CDR3 sequences, around 14% of them singletons, with about a sixth in the top ten. The CDR3 contains 14 residues. Trimming cost V 1 base and J 7 bases, with 11 bases left between them. Germline-derived CDR1 and CDR2 are KGHSH and LQKENI. Source material: blood. The TCR sequence derives from a woman between 18 and 30 years old with Graves' hyperthyroidism. The chain combines TRBV18 with TRBJ2-4; D may be TRBD1 or TRBD2 (6 bases each). The CDR3 region is CASSPRGTWNIQYF. CDR3 bases: TGTGCCAGCTCACCACGCGGGACATGGAACATTCAGTACTTC.